This TCR beta chain was profiled in a study of T cell responses to AZD1222 COVID-19 vaccine. Trimming cost V 3 bases and J 7 bases, with 13 bases left between them. This CDR3 comprises 13 residues. Study results and limitations: The number of AZD1222 recipients seropositive at baseline was only six. A mostly white British donor set with more females was recruited, and clonal diversity was possibly underestimated. Sampling that yielded the repertoires occurred only after the peak T cell response.

Concerning this clone: Its target is unknown.

Profiling relied on immunoSEQ multiplex PCR, and the TCRdb table lists in-frame clones only, not all of them. The data show 180,000 or so clones, with around 89% seen just once and more than 25% held by the top ten. This TCR came from an adult who received the AZD1222 COVID-19 vaccine. V and J are TRBV12-3 or TRBV12-4 and TRBJ2-7, with TRBD2 as a possible D gene (6 bases). The sequencing here drew on peripheral blood, taken 28 days after the second AZD1222 dose. The CDR3 DNA follows: TGTGCCAGCAGTTTGAACGGGAGCGGAGAGCAGTACTTC. Translating gives CASSLNGSGEQYF.